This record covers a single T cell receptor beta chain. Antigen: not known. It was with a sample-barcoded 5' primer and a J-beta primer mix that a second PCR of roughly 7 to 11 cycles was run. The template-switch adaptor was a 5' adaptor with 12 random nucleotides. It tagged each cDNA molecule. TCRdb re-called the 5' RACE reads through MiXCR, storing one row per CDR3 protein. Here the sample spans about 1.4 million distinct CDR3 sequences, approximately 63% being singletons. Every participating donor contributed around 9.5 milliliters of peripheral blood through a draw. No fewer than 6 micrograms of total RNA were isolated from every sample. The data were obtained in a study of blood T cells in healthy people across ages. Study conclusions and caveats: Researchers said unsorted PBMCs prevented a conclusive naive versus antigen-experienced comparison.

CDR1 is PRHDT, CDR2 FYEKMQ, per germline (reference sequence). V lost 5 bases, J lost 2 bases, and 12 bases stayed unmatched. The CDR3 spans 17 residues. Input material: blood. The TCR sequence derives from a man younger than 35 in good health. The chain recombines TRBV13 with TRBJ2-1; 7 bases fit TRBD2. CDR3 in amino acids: CASSPVGLGAPYNEQFF. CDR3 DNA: TGTGCCAGCAGCCCCGTAGGACTAGGGGCCCCCTACAATGAGCAGTTCTTC. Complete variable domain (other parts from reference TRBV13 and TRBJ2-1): AAGVIQSPRHLIKEKRETATLKCYPIPRHDTVYWYQQGPGQDPQFLISFYEKMQSDKGSIPDRFSAQQFSDYHSELNMSSLELGDSALYFCASSPVGLGAPYNEQFFGPGTRLTVL.